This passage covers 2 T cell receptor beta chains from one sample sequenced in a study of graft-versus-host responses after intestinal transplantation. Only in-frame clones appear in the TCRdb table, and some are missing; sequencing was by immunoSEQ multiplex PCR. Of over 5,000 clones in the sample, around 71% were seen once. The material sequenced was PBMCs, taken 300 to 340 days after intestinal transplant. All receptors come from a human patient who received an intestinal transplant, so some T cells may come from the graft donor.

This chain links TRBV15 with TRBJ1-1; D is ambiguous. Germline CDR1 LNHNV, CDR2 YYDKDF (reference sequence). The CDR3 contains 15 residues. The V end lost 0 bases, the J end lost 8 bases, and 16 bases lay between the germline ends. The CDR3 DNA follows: TGTGCCACCAGCAGAGACGGGTCAGAGATAGAGGAAGCTTTCTTT. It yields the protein CATSRDGSEIEEAFF.

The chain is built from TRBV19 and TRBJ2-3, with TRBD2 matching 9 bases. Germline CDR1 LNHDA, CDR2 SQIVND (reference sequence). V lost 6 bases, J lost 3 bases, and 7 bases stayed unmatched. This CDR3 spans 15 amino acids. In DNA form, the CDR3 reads TGTGCCAGTAGGTTGGCGGGGGGGAAAACAGATACGCAGTATTTT. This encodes CASRLAGGKTDTQYF.